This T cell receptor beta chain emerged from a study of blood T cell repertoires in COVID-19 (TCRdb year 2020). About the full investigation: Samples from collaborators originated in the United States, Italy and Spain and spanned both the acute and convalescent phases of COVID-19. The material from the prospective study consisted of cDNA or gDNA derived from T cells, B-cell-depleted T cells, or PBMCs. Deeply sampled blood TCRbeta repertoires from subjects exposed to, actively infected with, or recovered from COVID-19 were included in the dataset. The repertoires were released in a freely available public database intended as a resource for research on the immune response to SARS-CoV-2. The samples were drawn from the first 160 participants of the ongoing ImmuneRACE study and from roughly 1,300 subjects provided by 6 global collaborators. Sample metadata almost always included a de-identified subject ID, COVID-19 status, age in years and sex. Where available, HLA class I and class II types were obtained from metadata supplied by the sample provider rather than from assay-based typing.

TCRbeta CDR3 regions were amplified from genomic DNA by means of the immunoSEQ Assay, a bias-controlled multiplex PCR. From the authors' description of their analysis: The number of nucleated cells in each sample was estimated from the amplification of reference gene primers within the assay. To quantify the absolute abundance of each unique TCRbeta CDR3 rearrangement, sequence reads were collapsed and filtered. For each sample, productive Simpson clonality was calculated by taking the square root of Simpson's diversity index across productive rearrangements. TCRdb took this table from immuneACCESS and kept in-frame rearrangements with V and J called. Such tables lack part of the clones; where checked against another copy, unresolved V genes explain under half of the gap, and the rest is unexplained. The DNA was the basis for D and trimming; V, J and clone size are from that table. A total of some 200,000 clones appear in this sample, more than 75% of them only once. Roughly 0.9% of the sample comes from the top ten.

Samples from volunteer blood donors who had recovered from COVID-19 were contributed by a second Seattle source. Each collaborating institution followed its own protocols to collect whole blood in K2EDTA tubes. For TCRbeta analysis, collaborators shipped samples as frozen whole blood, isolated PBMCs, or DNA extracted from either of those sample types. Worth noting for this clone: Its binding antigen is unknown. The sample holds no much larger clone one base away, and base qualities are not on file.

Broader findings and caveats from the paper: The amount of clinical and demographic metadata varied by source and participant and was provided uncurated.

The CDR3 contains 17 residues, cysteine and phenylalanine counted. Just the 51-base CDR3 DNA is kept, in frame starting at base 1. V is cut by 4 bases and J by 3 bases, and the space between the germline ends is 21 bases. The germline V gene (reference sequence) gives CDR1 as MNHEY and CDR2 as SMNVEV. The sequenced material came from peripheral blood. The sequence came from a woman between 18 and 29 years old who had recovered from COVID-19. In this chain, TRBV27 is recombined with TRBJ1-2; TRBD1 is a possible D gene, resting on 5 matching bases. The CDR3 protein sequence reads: CASSSIQGKELYYGYTF. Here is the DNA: TGTGCCAGCAGTTCGATCCAGGGAAAGGAGCTGTACTATGGCTACACCTTC.